The rows below give T cell receptor beta chains drawn from one sample of a study of glioma-infiltrating T cells. Via MiXCR, TCRdb re-called the multiplex PCR reads, giving one row per CDR3 protein. The sample includes approximately 100,000 distinct CDR3 sequences, about 30% of them seen just once. The material sequenced was glioma tissue, nonneoplastic brain tissue, or PBMCs (not recorded which). Every receptor here comes from a human donor with low-grade glioma or glioblastoma, undergoing nonglioma brain surgery, or in good health (not recorded which). CDR3s include the opening cysteine and the closing phenylalanine or tryptophan. A D gene is named only where the DNA matches it firmly.

TRBV6-1 . CASTRTRSYNEQSF
TRBV4-3 . CASSQNGWGGYEQFF
TRBV7-2 TRBD2 CASSLAGTSFQYF
TRBV10-3 . CAISGDPVGGNTIYF
TRBV19 TRBD1 CASSAGQGFNQPQHF
TRBV29-1 . CSVQTAGEKLFF
TRBV18 . CASSPGDRMNTEAFF
TRBV12-3/TRBV12-4 TRBD2 CASSLRLAGENEQFF
TRBV27 . CASSRGRTYEQYF
TRBV5-1 . CAGSEGSPNEKLFF
TRBV28 TRBD2 CVSSIMKGGRDEQFF
TRBV27 TRBD2 CASSGGARTDTQYF
TRBV6-6 . CASSYTRGNEQFF
TRBV5-1 . CASSPRSGSGTGELFF
TRBV19 . CASRLSPDSGLEQYF
TRBV6-1 . CASGITSNQPQHF
TRBV6-1 TRBD1 CASSFQGVETQYF
TRBV3-1 . CASSVRKKTNYGYTF
TRBV7-2 TRBD2 CASSLARGGDTQYF
TRBV6-1 TRBD2 CATTGGAGHNEQFF
TRBV12-3/TRBV12-4 TRBD2 CASSSTSGGPQYF
TRBV30 . CAWRPTGKNTDTQYF
TRBV29-1 TRBD2 CSVDGGGPDTQYF
TRBV2 . CASSGTGGVSYNEQFF
TRBV29-1 . CSVVPSENMNYGYTF
TRBV5-1 . CASSLPTGTPEASF
TRBV11-2 . CASSPRLQETQYF
TRBV7-2 . CASSPPGRMNTEAFF
TRBV12-3/TRBV12-4 . CASSHGAGRGNQPQHF
TRBV6-1 TRBD1 CASKAVDRDYGYTF
TRBV10-3 . CAISDLSSYNEQFF
TRBV29-1 . CSVSARLANEKLFF
TRBV7-9 . CASSFPLETQYF
TRBV15 . CATSPRSGRTHEQYF
TRBV19 . CASSTGAGDTQYF
TRBV28 . CASSYPTGRVNTGELFF
TRBV29-1 . CSVDGGTQETQYF
TRBV7-2 TRBD2 CASNRLAGDNEQFF
TRBV7-2 . CAIGSYEQYF
TRBV28 . CASSPGPRGDSPLHF
TRBV28 . CASRGRSYEQYF
TRBV28 . CASSFFGPRDTEAFF
TRBV6-6 TRBD1 CASSYRIVGSGQANTEAFF
TRBV12-3/TRBV12-4 . CASSFGDADNSPLHF
TRBV2 TRBD1 CASSPGTVNGYTF
TRBV25-1 TRBD1 CASSEYNRGEAFF
TRBV6-2/TRBV6-3 . CASISDLLTYEQYF
TRBV4-2 TRBD2 CASSQAPGLADQETQYF
TRBV7-8 . CASSLEGVSYEQYF
TRBV7-2 . CASSLDGASYEQYF
TRBV12-3/TRBV12-4 . CAIRGKGETQYF
TRBV12-3/TRBV12-4 . CASSFRGHGYTF
TRBV5-1 . CASSLDYHNEQFF